This TCR beta chain comes out of a study of identical twins. TCRdb itself ran the 5' RACE reads through MiXCR, one entry per CDR3 protein. The data hold around 1.7 million distinct CDR3 sequences, with about 31% observed a single time. V was trimmed by 3 bases and J by 5 bases, leaving 19 bases between them. The CDR3 covers 16 residues. Germline CDR1 KGHSH, CDR2 LQKENI. This clonotype was picked up a small number of times. The clonotype was recovered from a newborn girl in good health. Material: cord blood. The chain joins TRBV18 to TRBJ1-2; D may be TRBD1 (5 bases). In DNA, the CDR3 is TGTGCCAGCTCACCGTTGCGGACACCCGACAGTTATGGCTACACCTTC. As protein: CASSPLRTPDSYGYTF.